These 15 T cell receptor beta chains were sequenced from one sample in a study of blood T cell repertoires in COVID-19 (TCRdb year 2020). The library was obtained by the immunoSEQ multiplex PCR assay. Sourced from immuneACCESS, this table was stored by TCRdb with only in-frame sequences that have V and J called. A share of the clones is absent; for the studies checked, an unresolved V gene accounts for under half, and the remainder has no known explanation. A total of under 200,000 clones appear in this sample, roughly nine tenths of them only once. Clones ranked in the top ten supply 20% to 25% of the sample. What was sequenced was PBMCs or T cells enriched from blood (not recorded which). These receptors came from a woman between 35 and 50 years old in a cohort exposed to, infected with or recovered from COVID-19 (not recorded which).

The chain recombines TRBV4-1 with TRBJ1-4; D remains ambiguous. Deletions cut 5 bases from V and 2 bases from J, with 9 bases between. Germline V gene data show CDR1 as MGHRA and CDR2 as YSYEKL. The CDR3 totals 14 residues. This CDR3 reads CASSKIATNEKLFF. The CDR3 region has the DNA TGCGCCAGCAGCAAAATAGCGACTAATGAAAAACTGTTTTTT.

This chain uses TRBV11-2 with TRBJ2-7; TRBD2 matches at 8 bases. The CDR3 is 15 amino acids. From germline, CDR1 is SGHAT and CDR2 FQNNGV. Trimming removed 1 base from V and 3 bases from J; junction bases left unmatched: 5. CDR3 bases: TGTGCCAGCAGCTTAGGCGGGACTAGAAGCTACGAGCAGTACTTC. It codes for CASSLGGTRSYEQYF.

The CDR3 DNA follows: TGTGCCAGCAGCTCAGGGGGCCCCGGGGAGCTGTTTTTT. This sequence encodes CASSSGGPGELFF. The chain links TRBV5-6 to TRBJ2-2, with 8 bases matching TRBD1. This CDR3 has 13 residues. The germline V gene encodes CDR1 SGHDT and CDR2 YYEEEE. V was pared by 3 bases and J by 6 bases, with 1 base of the junction left unmatched.

This clone was observed many times. V gene TRBV6-4 combines with J gene TRBJ2-3; TRBD2 aligns across 10 bases. Germline-derived CDR1 and CDR2 are MRHNA and SNTAGT. V trimming: 3 bases; J trimming: 0 bases; junction bases outside the gene matches: 3. The CDR3 loop spans 16 amino acids. CDR3: CASSETSGSSTDTQYF. CDR3 nucleotide sequence: TGTGCCAGCAGTGAGACTAGCGGGTCTAGCACAGATACGCAGTATTTT.

The CDR3 loop reads CASSPTQGSHEQYF. In nucleotides, the CDR3 is TGTGCCAGCAGCCCCACACAGGGTAGCCACGAGCAGTACTTC. The genes are TRBV7-9 and TRBJ2-7, with a weak D call TRBD1 (6 bases). The germline V and J ends were trimmed by 5 bases and 5 bases, with 16 bases remaining between them. The CDR3 loop spans 14 amino acids. Germline CDR1 and CDR2: SEHNR and FQNEAQ (reference sequence).

CDR3 amino acids: CASSYSSGGSYEQYF. The CDR3 bases are TGTGCCAGCAGTTACTCCAGCGGGGGGTCCTACGAGCAGTACTTC. The chain uses TRBV6-5 and TRBJ2-7, with 9 bases matching TRBD2. J gave up 1 base and V 0 bases, and 1 base lay outside the gene matches. This CDR3 contains 15 residues. Germline-derived CDR1 and CDR2 are MNHEY and SVGAGI.

The CDR3 loop is CATSDSGGLSNQPQHF. The DNA of the CDR3 is TGTGCCACCAGTGATTCCGGGGGTTTGAGCAATCAGCCCCAGCATTTT. This sequence joins TRBV24-1 and TRBJ1-5; a weak D match, TRBD1 (5 bases). The CDR3 has 16 residues. The ends were cut back, 2 bases at V and 1 base at J, with 11 bases in the middle. CDR1 and CDR2 (germline): KGHDR, SFDVKD.

The V gene is TRBV5-1, the J gene TRBJ2-3, with D unresolved. Germline loops: CDR1 SGHRS, CDR2 YFSETQ. This CDR3 contains 16 residues. The V end was cut by 4 bases, the J end by 1 base, with 16 bases between. CDR3 coding DNA: TGCGCCAGCAGCCCATCGCACAGCTCTCGCACAGATACGCAGTATTTT. This translates into CASSPSHSSRTDTQYF. The full variable domain, with the rest looked up from reference TRBV5-1 and TRBJ2-3, is KAGVTQTPRYLIKTRGQQVTLSCSPISGHRSVSWYQQTPGQGLQFLFEYFSETQRNKGNFPGRFSGRQFSNSRSEMNVSTLELGDSALYLCASSPSHSSRTDTQYFGPGTRLTVL.

The chain links TRBV5-4 to TRBJ1-1; 10 bases match TRBD1. This CDR3 has 16 amino acids. V lost 4 bases, J lost 0 bases, and 6 bases stayed unmatched. The germline V gene has CDR1 SGHNT and CDR2 YYREEE (reference sequence). The CDR3 sequence: CASSGMGQGMNTEAFF. The CDR3 nucleotides are TGTGCCAGCAGCGGAATGGGACAGGGGATGAACACTGAAGCTTTCTTT.

V usage is TRBV19 and J usage is TRBJ1-1, with D tentatively TRBD1 (5 bases). Germline V gene lookup returns CDR1 LNHDA and CDR2 SQIVND (reference sequence). V lost 2 bases, J lost 6 bases, and 16 bases lay in between. CDR3 size: 15 residues. CDR3 region: CASSIKVAGTAEAFF. CDR3 DNA sequence: TGTGCCAGTAGTATAAAAGTCGCGGGGACTGCTGAAGCTTTCTTT.

The chain uses TRBV11-3 and TRBJ2-1; 16 nucleotides match TRBD2. The germline gives CDR1 SGHNT, CDR2 YENEEA. V gave up 4 bases and J gave up 4 bases; unmatched junction bases: 13. The CDR3 covers 20 residues. The CDR3 coding sequence is TGTGCCAGCAGCTCCTCCTACGGGACTAGCGGGAGGGCTCGGTACAATGAGCAGTTCTTC. Encoded protein: CASSSSYGTSGRARYNEQFF.

This chain joins TRBV10-3 and TRBJ2-7, with D perhaps matching TRBD1 (5 bases). V lost 6 bases to trimming and J lost 1 base, with 10 bases between them. This CDR3 has 13 amino acids. Germline V gene data show CDR1 as ENHRY and CDR2 as SYGVKD. Here the CDR3 reads CAISEDSSYEQYF. CDR3 coding DNA: TGTGCCATCAGCGAAGACAGTTCCTACGAGCAGTACTTC.

The rearrangement links TRBV7-9 to TRBJ1-5; no definite D call. Germline CDR1 SEHNR, CDR2 FQNEAQ (reference sequence). This CDR3 spans 14 amino acids. Deletions cut 3 bases from V and 2 bases from J, with 8 bases between. The CDR3 sequence is CASSFSPGNQPQHF. CDR3 bases: TGTGCCAGCAGCTTTTCTCCAGGCAATCAGCCCCAGCATTTT.

The chain employs TRBV19 and TRBJ2-5; perhaps TRBD2 as D (6 bases). With 4 bases removed from V and 1 base from J, the gap between germline ends came to 16 bases. Germline V lookup: CDR1 LNHDA, CDR2 SQIVND (reference sequence). The CDR3 sequence is 16 residues long. The CDR3: CASSTSRWRGQETQYF. For the CDR3, the DNA is TGTGCCAGTAGTACCTCCCGGTGGCGGGGCCAAGAGACCCAGTACTTC.

This chain uses TRBV9 with TRBJ1-5; no clear D. V was shortened by 3 bases and J by 2 bases, with 18 bases between the two germline ends. The CDR3 runs to 17 residues. Germline V gene data show CDR1 as SGDLS and CDR2 as YYNGEE. CDR3 sequence: CASSASTADWGNQPQHF. The DNA for the CDR3 is TGTGCCAGCAGCGCAAGTACAGCGGACTGGGGCAATCAGCCCCAGCATTTT.